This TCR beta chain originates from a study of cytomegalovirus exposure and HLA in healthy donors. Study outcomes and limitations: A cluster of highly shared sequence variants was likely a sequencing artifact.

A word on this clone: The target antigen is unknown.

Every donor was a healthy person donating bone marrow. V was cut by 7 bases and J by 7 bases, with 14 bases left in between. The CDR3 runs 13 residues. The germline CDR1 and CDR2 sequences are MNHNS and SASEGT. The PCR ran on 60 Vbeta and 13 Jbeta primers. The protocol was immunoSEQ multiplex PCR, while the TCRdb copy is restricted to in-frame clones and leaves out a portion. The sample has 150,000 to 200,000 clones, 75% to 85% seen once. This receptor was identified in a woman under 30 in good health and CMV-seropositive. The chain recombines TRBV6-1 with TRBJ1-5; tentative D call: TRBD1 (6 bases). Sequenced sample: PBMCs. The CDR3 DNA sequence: TGTGCCAGCAAGGGGACAACCGGGCAGCCCCAGCATTTT. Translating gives CASKGTTGQPQHF.